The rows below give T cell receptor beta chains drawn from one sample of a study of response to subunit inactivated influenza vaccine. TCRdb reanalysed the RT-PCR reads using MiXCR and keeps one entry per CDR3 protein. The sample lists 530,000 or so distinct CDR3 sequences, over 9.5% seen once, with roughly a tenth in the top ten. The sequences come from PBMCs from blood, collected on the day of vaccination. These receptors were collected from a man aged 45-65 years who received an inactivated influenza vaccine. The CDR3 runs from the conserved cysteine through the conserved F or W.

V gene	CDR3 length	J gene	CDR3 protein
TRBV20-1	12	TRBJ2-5	CSARAGVVTQYF
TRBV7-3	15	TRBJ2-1	CASSLQGAIYNEQFF
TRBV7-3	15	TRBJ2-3	CASSLTGLGTDTQYF
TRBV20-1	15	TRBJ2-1	CSARDLGGSYNEQFF
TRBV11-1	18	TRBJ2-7	CASSLTSGRTKSSYEQYF
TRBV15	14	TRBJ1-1	CATSPPTGNTEAFF
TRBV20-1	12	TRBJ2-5	CSASTLAEAQYF
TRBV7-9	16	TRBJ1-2	CASSLELRGISYGYTF
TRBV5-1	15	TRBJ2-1	CASSAGTTAYNEQFF
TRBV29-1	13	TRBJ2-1	CSVVTSSYNEQFF
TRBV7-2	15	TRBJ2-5	CASSLVGGFQETQYF
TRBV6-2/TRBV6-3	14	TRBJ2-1	CASSQPQHYNEQFF
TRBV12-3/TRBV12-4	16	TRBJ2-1	CASIFTGTSGADEQFF
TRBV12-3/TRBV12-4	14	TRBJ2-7	CASSPHWSSYEQYF
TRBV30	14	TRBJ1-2	CAWRKRSRNYGYTF
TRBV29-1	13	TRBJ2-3	CSAGGYSTDTQYF
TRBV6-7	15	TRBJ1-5	CASSYSRPSNQPQHF
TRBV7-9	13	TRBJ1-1	CASSTGQGQEAFF
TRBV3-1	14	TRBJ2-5	CASRKTDHLQPQYF
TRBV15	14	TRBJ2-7	CATSRDVDLGEQYF
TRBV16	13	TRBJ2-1	CASSAELYNEQFF
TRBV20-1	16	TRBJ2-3	CSAAGGAARGTDTQYF
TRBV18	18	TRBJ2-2	CASSLTTRQVGNTGELFF
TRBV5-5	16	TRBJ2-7	CASSLNGREASYEQYF
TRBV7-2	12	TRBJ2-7	CASSSYGGGGYF
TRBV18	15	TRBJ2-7	CASSPSPGGGHEQYF
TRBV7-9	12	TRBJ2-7	CASSPSGYEQYF
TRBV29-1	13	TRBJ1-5	CSVGTNSNQPQHF
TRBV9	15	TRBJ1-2	CASSPTGSANYGYTF
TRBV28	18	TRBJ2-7	CASSLSGLSAPQGYEQYF
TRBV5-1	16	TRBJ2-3	CASSLETGGLADTQYF
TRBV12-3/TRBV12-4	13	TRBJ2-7	CASSLLLNDEQYF
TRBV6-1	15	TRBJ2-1	CASSDLLAGLSEQFF
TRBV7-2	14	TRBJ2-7	CASSLEAGGDEQYF
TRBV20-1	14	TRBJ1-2	CSARDLRSSGGYTF
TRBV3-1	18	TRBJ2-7	CASSQAPLSGGSSYEQYF
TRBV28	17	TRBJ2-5	CASSPPAWDPRQETQYF
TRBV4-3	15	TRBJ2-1	CASSQGGLAGVTVFF
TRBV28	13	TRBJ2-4	CASSFNRKNIQYF
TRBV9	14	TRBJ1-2	CASSTRTSNYGYTF
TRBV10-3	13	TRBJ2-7	CAISDERFYEQYF
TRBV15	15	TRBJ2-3	CATSSASRGTDTQYF
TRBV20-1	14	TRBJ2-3	CSARAGPSTDTQYF
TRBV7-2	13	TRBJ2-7	CASSSRDNNEQYF
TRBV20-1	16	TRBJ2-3	CSARRRSGGATDTQYF
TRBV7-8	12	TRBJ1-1	CASSLRVTEAFF
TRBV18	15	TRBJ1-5	CASSPRDLRDQPQHF
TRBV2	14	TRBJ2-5	CASSARRFRETQYF